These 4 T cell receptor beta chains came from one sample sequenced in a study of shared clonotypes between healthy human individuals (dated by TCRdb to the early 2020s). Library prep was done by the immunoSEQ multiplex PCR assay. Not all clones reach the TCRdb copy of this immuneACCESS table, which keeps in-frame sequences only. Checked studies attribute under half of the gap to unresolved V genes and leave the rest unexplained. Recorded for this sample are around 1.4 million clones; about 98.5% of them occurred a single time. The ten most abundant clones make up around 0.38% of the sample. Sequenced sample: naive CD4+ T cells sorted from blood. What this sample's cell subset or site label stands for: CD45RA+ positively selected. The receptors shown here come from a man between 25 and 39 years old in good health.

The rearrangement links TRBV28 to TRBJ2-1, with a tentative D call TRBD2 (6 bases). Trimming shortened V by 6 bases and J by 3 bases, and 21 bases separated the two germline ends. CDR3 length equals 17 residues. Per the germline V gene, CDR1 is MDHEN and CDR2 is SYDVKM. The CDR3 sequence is CASSHISEEGLYNEQFF. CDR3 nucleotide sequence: TGTGCCAGCAGCCATATTAGCGAGGAGGGCCTCTACAATGAGCAGTTCTTC.

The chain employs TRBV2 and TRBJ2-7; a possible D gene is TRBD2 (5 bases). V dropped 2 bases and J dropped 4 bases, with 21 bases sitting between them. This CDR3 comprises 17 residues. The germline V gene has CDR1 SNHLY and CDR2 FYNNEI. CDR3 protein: CASSEFEHRVTRYEQYF. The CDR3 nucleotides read TGTGCCAGCAGTGAATTCGAGCATAGAGTCACTAGGTACGAGCAGTACTTC. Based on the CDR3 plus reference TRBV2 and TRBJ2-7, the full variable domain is EPEVTQTPSHQVTQMGQEVILRCVPISNHLYFYWYRQILGQKVEFLVSFYNNEISEKSEIFDDQFSVERPDGSNFTLKIRSTKLEDSAMYFCASSEFEHRVTRYEQYFGPGTRLTVT.

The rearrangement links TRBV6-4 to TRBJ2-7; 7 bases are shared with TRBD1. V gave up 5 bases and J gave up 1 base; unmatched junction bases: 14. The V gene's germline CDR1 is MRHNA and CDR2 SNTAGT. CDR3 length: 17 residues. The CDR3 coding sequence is TGTGCCAGCAGTAGGGACAGTGAGACCCCACCTTCCTACGAGCAGTACTTC. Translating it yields CASSRDSETPPSYEQYF.

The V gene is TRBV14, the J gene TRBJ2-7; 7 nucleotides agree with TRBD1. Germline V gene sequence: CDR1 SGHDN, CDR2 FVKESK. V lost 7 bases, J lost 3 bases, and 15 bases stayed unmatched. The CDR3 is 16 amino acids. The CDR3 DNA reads TGTGCCAGCATCCGCACGGGACAGCCTTACGTCTACGAGCAGTACTTC. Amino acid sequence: CASIRTGQPYVYEQYF.